This passage covers 30 T cell receptor beta chains from one sample sequenced in a study of blood T cells in healthy people across ages. A J-beta primer mix and a sample-barcoded 5' primer were used in a second PCR of about 7 to 12 cycles. TCRdb re-analysed the 5' RACE reads in MiXCR, keeping a single row per CDR3 protein. The table shows about 800,000 distinct CDR3 sequences, with roughly 25% occurring only once. This same sample was also part of a study on T cells of mothers and their children.

The sequencing input was blood. The source is a boy under 18 in good health.

CDR3 in DNA: TGCGCCAGCAGCTTTCCGGGACCAGCGGACACCGGGGAGCTGTTTTTT. Residues: CASSFPGPADTGELFF. The chain has TRBV5-1 and TRBJ2-2; perhaps D is TRBD1 or TRBD2 (5 bases each). This CDR3 is built from 16 residues. Trimming took off 2 bases at V and 3 bases at J, with 14 bases between the two ends. In germline, CDR1 is SGHRS, CDR2 YFSETQ. Filled out from reference TRBV5-1 and TRBJ2-2, the complete variable domain reads KAGVTQTPRYLIKTRGQQVTLSCSPISGHRSVSWYQQTPGQGLQFLFEYFSETQRNKGNFPGRFSGRQFSNSRSEMNVSTLELGDSALYLCASSFPGPADTGELFFGEGSRLTVL.

The rearrangement links TRBV4-1 to TRBJ2-1, with TRBD2 identical over 8 bases. The CDR3 runs to 14 residues. With V trimmed by 1 base and J by 14 bases, 10 bases remained unmatched. Germline assignment: CDR1 MGHRA and CDR2 YSYEKL. The CDR3 here is CASSQGGRRGRKFF. CDR3 in DNA: TGCGCCAGCAGCCAAGGCGGGAGGAGGGGCAGAAAGTTCTTC.

The rearrangement links TRBV4-3 to TRBJ2-5, with TRBD1 as a possible D gene (5 bases). The closer fit of TRBJ2-7 to the DNA end suggests the J call may be wrong. From germline, CDR1 is LGHNA and CDR2 YSLEER. The CDR3 is 15 residues long. The CDR3, as DNA: TGCGCCAGCAGCCAAGACCCCACAGGATCCTACGAGCAGTACTTC. The encoded protein is CASSQDPTGSYEQYF.

V gene TRBV7-9 combines with J gene TRBJ1-1; D remains unclear. Germline assignment: CDR1 SEHNR and CDR2 FQNEAQ (reference sequence). Trimming took off 5 bases at V and 2 bases at J, with 12 bases between the two ends. This CDR3 is 14 amino acids long. DNA of the CDR3: TGTGCCAGCAGCCATGTAACATATAACACTGAAGCTTTCTTT. Translated, it gives CASSHVTYNTEAFF.

The chain joins TRBV12-3 or TRBV12-4 to TRBJ1-2, with 8 positions matching TRBD1. J lost 5 bases, V lost 5 bases, and 7 bases had no gene match. CDR3 size: 14 residues. CDR3 residues: CASSGQGIFYGYTF. CDR3 sequence (DNA): TGTGCCAGCAGTGGACAGGGAATCTTTTATGGCTACACCTTC.

This clonotype has at least ten counts. The CDR3 sequence: CASSQGRGSETQYF. In nucleotides, the CDR3 is TGTGCCAGCAGTCAGGGGAGAGGGTCGGAGACCCAGTACTTC. The rearrangement links TRBV12-3 or TRBV12-4 to TRBJ2-5; maybe TRBD1 (6 bases). The CDR3 is made up of 14 amino acids. V was clipped by 5 bases and J by 5 bases, with 15 bases between them.

This chain connects TRBV7-2 to TRBJ2-1; a possible D gene is TRBD2 (6 bases). Germline CDR1 reads SGHTA; CDR2 reads FQGNSA. The V gene lost 1 base and the J gene lost 3 bases, with 10 bases spanning the gap. This CDR3 has 15 residues. The CDR3 DNA is TGTGCCAGCAGCTTAGGGGCGCGGGGCTACAATGAGCAGTTCTTC. This gives the protein CASSLGARGYNEQFF.

This clonotype was seen a few times. The chain recombines TRBV9 with TRBJ2-5; TRBD2 matches 11 bases. The last part of the DNA fits TRBJ2-7 better; the J call may be wrong. In germline, CDR1 is SGDLS, CDR2 YYNGEE. The CDR3 runs 16 residues. CDR3 in DNA: TGTGCCAGCAGCGTAGACGGGACTAGCGGATCCTACGAGCAGTACTTC. Protein product: CASSVDGTSGSYEQYF.

A word on this clonotype: One junction end does not reproduce the germline sequence, and a read error may be involved. The rearrangement links TRBV6-5 to TRBJ2-3; D is undetermined. The CDR3 spans 15 residues. The germline gives CDR1 MNHEY, CDR2 SVGAGI. Here the CDR3 DNA reads TGTGCTAGCAGTTACAGCCAAGAAACTACAGATACGCAGTATTTT. It encodes CASSYSQETTDTQYF.

The sample holds a few counts of this clonotype. The V call is TRBV7-2, the J call TRBJ2-5; the D is unclear. The germline V and J ends were trimmed by 2 bases and 0 bases, with 7 bases remaining between them. Germline lookup yields CDR1 SGHTA and CDR2 FQGNSA. CDR3 length: 14 amino acids. The CDR3 region has the DNA TGTGCCAGCAGCTTAAGTCTAGACCAAGAGACCCAGTACTTC. Amino acids: CASSLSLDQETQYF.

This clonotype has just a few counts. The chain is built from TRBV5-4 and TRBJ2-2; D unresolved. Trimming removed 2 bases from V and 0 bases from J, with 8 bases in between. Germline CDR1 is SGHNT and CDR2 is YYREEE (reference sequence). This CDR3 comprises 15 residues. CDR3 DNA sequence: TGTGCCAGCAGCTTTTCGGCTACGAACACCGGGGAGCTGTTTTTT. Its translation is CASSFSATNTGELFF.

This sequence joins TRBV2 and TRBJ2-5, with unresolved D. V gave up 5 bases and J gave up 2 bases, with 12 bases separating them. Germline lookup yields CDR1 SNHLY and CDR2 FYNNEI. The CDR3 extends over 14 amino acids. The DNA of the CDR3 is TGTGCCAGCAGTTCACAGTTTAATCAAGAGACCCAGTACTTC. Amino acid sequence: CASSSQFNQETQYF.

V usage is TRBV4-2 and J usage is TRBJ2-4; tentatively, D is TRBD1 (6 bases). From germline, CDR1 is LGHNA and CDR2 YNFKEQ. The CDR3 totals 14 residues. Between the trimmed V and J ends, which lost 4 bases and 8 bases, there was a span of 15 bases. The CDR3 DNA reads TGTGCCAGCAGCCGGGCAACAGGGAGCGACATTCAGTACTTC. It specifies CASSRATGSDIQYF.

This clonotype was seen only once. J is TRBJ2-1 and V is TRBV5-6, with a weak D call TRBD1 (6 bases). The ends were cut back, 6 bases at V and 5 bases at J, with 12 bases in the middle. The CDR3 spans 13 residues. Germline CDR1 is SGHDT and CDR2 is YYEEEE. Written as DNA, the CDR3 is TGTGCCAGCACTAATGGGGGCAACAATGAGCAGTTCTTC. As protein: CASTNGGNNEQFF. Filled out from reference TRBV5-6 and TRBJ2-1, the complete variable domain reads DAGVTQSPTHLIKTRGQQVTLRCSPKSGHDTVSWYQQALGQGPQFIFQYYEEEERQRGNFPDRFSGHQFPNYSSELNVNALLLGDSALYLCASTNGGNNEQFFGPGTRLTVL.

V usage is TRBV3-1 and J usage is TRBJ1-6; 8 bases map to TRBD1. Trimming cost V 6 bases and J 9 bases; bases outside gene matches: 10. Per germline, CDR1 LGHDT and CDR2 YNNKEL (reference sequence). The CDR3 loop spans 15 amino acids. This CDR3 reads CASSYKTGEGSPLHF. Written as DNA, the CDR3 is TGTGCCAGCAGTTACAAGACAGGGGAAGGTTCACCCCTCCACTTT. Using reference TRBV3-1 and TRBJ1-6 for the parts outside the CDR3, the full variable domain is DTAVSQTPKYLVTQMGNDKSIKCEQNLGHDTMYWYKQDSKKFLKIMFSYNNKELIINETVPNRFSPKSPDKAHLNLHINSLELGDSAVYFCASSYKTGEGSPLHFGNGTRLTVT.

V is TRBV7-2 and J is TRBJ2-3; D is unclear. Trimming took off 1 base at V and 3 bases at J, with 14 bases between the two ends. This CDR3 contains 16 residues. Germline V gives CDR1 SGHTA, CDR2 FQGNSA. CDR3 nucleotide sequence: TGTGCCAGCAGCTTAGTTGTCTCCCCTGATACAGATACGCAGTATTTT. Translating it yields CASSLVVSPDTDTQYF.

In this sample, this clonotype turned up a few times. One end of the junction does not line up with germline, which may come from a read error. The chain couples TRBV5-1 to TRBJ2-5; 9 bases map to TRBD1. Germline CDR1 reads SGHRS; CDR2 reads YFSETQ. CDR3 length equals 15 residues. The CDR3 DNA follows: TGCGCCAGCAGCCCGCGGACAGGGGACCAAGAGACCCAGTCCTTC. It is translated as CASSPRTGDQETQSF.

This clonotype has a handful of counts. This rearrangement joins TRBV2 to TRBJ2-5, with 9 bases aligning to TRBD1. The trim removed 4 bases at V and 2 bases at J, leaving 5 bases unmatched. In germline, CDR1 is SNHLY, CDR2 FYNNEI. The CDR3 consists of 15 residues. As DNA, the CDR3 is TGTGCCAGCAGTGCACAGGGGGCGCGTCAAGAGACCCAGTACTTC. It codes for CASSAQGARQETQYF.

The chain couples TRBV12-3 or TRBV12-4 to TRBJ2-4, with 7 nucleotides matching TRBD2. This CDR3 region has 17 residues. Trimming cost V 2 bases and J 0 bases; bases outside gene matches: 7. The CDR3, as DNA: TGTGCCAGCAGTTTAAAAGGGAGGGATATAGCCAAAAACATTCAGTACTTC. Translation: CASSLKGRDIAKNIQYF.

The rearrangement links TRBV5-5 to TRBJ2-1, with D possibly TRBD2 on 5 matching bases. The J call may be mistaken, given a closer DNA end match to TRBJ2-7. The germline CDR1 and CDR2 sequences are SGHKS and YYEKEE (reference sequence). This CDR3 contains 15 residues. The CDR3 DNA sequence: TGTGCCAGCAGCTTGGATTTTGTGATACGGGGCGAGCAGTACTTC. This sequence encodes CASSLDFVIRGEQYF.

This clonotype was counted ten times or more. The genes are TRBV29-1 and TRBJ2-5; D ambiguous. The germline CDR1 and CDR2 sequences are SQVTM and ANQGSEA. Trimming stripped 4 bases from V and 5 bases from J, with 5 bases between. The CDR3 consists of 10 residues. The CDR3 DNA reads as TGCAGCGTTGTAGTTGAGACCCAGTACTTC. Translation: CSVVVETQYF.

The V gene is TRBV12-3 or TRBV12-4, the J gene TRBJ2-7; D remains ambiguous. The CDR3 sequence is 14 residues long. The V and J ends lost 6 bases and 5 bases respectively, with 17 bases between them. In DNA form, the CDR3 reads TGTGCCAGCAGGCCACATGGGATTAGGGACGAGCAGTACTTC. Protein sequence: CASRPHGIRDEQYF.

This clonotype showed up just a few times. The rearrangement links TRBV2 to TRBJ1-1; D unclear. The CDR3 totals 11 residues. V was clipped by 11 bases and J by 6 bases, with 13 bases between them. Germline CDR1 is SNHLY and CDR2 is FYNNEI. The CDR3: CAASGGPEAFF. For the CDR3, the DNA is TGTGCCGCCAGCGGTGGTCCTGAAGCTTTCTTT.

The chain combines TRBV7-6 with TRBJ1-1; tentative D call: TRBD1 (5 bases). The CDR3 runs 14 residues. Germline V gene lookup returns CDR1 SGHVS and CDR2 FNYEAQ. V lost 2 bases and J lost 3, with 10 bases in between. The CDR3 here is CASSLKDSHTEAFF. The DNA for the CDR3 is TGTGCCAGCAGCTTAAAAGACAGCCACACTGAAGCTTTCTTT.

The CDR3 sequence is CASSGVTGHQETQYF. In DNA, the CDR3 is TGTGCCAGCAGCGGGGTGACAGGGCACCAAGAGACCCAGTACTTC. The rearrangement uses TRBV9 and TRBJ2-5, with 7 bases aligning to TRBD1. Germline trimming cut 3 bases from V and 0 bases from J; bases unmatched to any gene: 5. The CDR3 length is 15 residues. Germline CDR1 and CDR2: SGDLS and YYNGEE.

This clonotype was recorded many times. This chain uses TRBV12-3 or TRBV12-4 with TRBJ1-1; D is unresolved. Trimming removed 8 bases from V and 1 base from J, with 8 bases in between. The length of the CDR3 is 12 residues. CDR3: CASSPSNTEAFF. For the CDR3, the DNA is TGTGCCAGCTCACCGTCGAACACTGAAGCTTTCTTT.

The chain couples TRBV9 to TRBJ2-3; 10 bases fit TRBD2. Per germline, CDR1 SGDLS and CDR2 YYNGEE. The CDR3 totals 15 residues. Trimming cost V 2 bases and J 7 bases; bases outside gene matches: 7. DNA of the CDR3: TGTGCCAGCAGCGTTTGGGCTAGCGGGGGTAATACGCAGTATTTT. Amino acids: CASSVWASGGNTQYF.

This chain connects TRBV5-5 to TRBJ2-4, with a weak D call TRBD2 (5 bases). The CDR3 sequence is 15 residues long. V was shortened by 4 bases and J by 8 bases, with 19 bases between the two germline ends. Germline values: CDR1 SGHKS, CDR2 YYEKEE (reference sequence). DNA of the CDR3: TGTGCCAGCAGCAAGGAGGTAGGGATAGTGGACATTCAGTACTTC. The encoded protein is CASSKEVGIVDIQYF.

This clonotype showed up just a few times. The chain joins TRBV29-1 to TRBJ2-6; TRBD1 matches at 8 bases. There are 16 residues in the CDR3. Germline CDR1 and CDR2: SQVTM and ANQGSEA. The V and J ends lost 7 bases and 2 bases, in that order; junction bases with no gene match: 10. In DNA, the CDR3 is TGCAGCGCCCGAACAGGGGGAAAGGCTGGGGCCAACGTCCTGACTTTC. Residues: CSARTGGKAGANVLTF. Based on the CDR3 plus reference TRBV29-1 and TRBJ2-6, the full variable domain is SAVISQKPSRDICQRGTSLTIQCQVDSQVTMMFWYRQQPGQSLTLIATANQGSEATYESGFVIDKFPISRPNLTFSTLTVSNMSPEDSSIYLCSARTGGKAGANVLTFGAGSRLTVL.

This clonotype turned up a few times. The chain uses TRBV28 and TRBJ2-7; 8 bases are a match to TRBD1. The CDR3 extends over 15 amino acids. V lost 4 bases, J lost 1 base, and 6 bases stayed unmatched. Germline V gene sequence: CDR1 MDHEN, CDR2 SYDVKM. In nucleotides, the CDR3 is TGTGCCAGCAGTTACACCGGGACAGGTTCCTACGAGCAGTACTTC. Its protein is CASSYTGTGSYEQYF. The complete variable domain, with remaining parts taken from reference TRBV28 and TRBJ2-7, reads DVKVTQSSRYLVKRTGEKVFLECVQDMDHENMFWYRQDPGLGLRLIYFSYDVKMKEKGDIPEGYSVSREKKERFSLILESASTNQTSMYLCASSYTGTGSYEQYFGPGTRLTVT.